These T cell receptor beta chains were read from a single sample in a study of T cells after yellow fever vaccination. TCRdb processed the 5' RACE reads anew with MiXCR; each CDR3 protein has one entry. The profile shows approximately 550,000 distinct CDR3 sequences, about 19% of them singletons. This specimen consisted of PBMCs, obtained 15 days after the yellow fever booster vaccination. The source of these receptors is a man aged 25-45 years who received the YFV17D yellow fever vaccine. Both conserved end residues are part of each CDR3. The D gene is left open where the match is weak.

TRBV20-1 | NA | CSPHREIEKLFF
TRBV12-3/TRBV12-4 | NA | CASRLGDYTEAFF
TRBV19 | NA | CASGVTGGAFF
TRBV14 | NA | CASSQVRGTQYF
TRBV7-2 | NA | CASSPLEALPYNEQFF
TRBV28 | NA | CASSLTWDAPKF
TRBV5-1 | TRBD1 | CASSLDGQGAADTQYF
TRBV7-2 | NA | CASSAAGKRSYEQYF
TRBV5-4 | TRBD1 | CASSRRDRGETDTQYF
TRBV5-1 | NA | CASSLETEQFF
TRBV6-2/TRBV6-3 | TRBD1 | CASSYGPLDRGTSQETQYF
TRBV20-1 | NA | CSASNWGPRSSYEQYF
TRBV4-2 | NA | CASSQEEWQGLQETQYF
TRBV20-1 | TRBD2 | CSASLAGGWYEQYF
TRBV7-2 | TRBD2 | CASSWLAGGRTYEQYF
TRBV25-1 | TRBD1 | CASSESGTGKQAFF
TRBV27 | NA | CASTGGTEAFF
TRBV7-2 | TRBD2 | CASSLTSTGGELFF
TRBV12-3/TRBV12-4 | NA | CASRRAFDNEQFF
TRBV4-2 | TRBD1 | CASSQEGQGANTGELFF
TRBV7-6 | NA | CASSLVPDSFNYGYTF
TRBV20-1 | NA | CSAKTVGSQETQYF
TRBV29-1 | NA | CSVVSQGMYTDTQYF
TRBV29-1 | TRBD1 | CSVAEGTGKNQPQHF
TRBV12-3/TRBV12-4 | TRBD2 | CASSSGTSGRADEQYF
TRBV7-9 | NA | CASSRSSTDTQYF
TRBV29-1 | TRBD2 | CSVNLAGVGEQFF
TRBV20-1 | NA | CSAREARRPYNEQFF
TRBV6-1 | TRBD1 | CASSPRDRGRDLKTQYF
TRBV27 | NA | CASSFQGDQPQHF
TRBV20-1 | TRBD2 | CSARDGSGNLETQYF
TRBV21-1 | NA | CARPYEQYF
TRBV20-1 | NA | CSASPGSGANVLTF
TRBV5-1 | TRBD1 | CASSPRPGQGTEAFF
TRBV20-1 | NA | CSARQDRQYF
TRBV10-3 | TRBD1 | CATRQGINQSQHF
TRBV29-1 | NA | CSVFVGVTGNTIYF
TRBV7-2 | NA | CASSLGFPPADTQYF
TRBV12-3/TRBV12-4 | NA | CASSRGTAYGYTF